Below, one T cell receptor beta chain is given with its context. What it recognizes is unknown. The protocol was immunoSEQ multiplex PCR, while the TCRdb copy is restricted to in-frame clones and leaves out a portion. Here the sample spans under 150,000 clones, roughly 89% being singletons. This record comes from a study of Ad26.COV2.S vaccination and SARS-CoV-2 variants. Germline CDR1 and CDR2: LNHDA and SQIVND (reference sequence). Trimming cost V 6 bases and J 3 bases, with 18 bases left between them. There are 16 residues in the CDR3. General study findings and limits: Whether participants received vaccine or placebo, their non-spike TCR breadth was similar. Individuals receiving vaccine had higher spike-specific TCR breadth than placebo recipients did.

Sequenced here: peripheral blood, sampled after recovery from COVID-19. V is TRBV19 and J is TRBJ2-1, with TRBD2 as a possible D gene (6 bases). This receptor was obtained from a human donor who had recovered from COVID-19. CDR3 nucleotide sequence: TGTGCCAGTAGCGTATCTTCGGGAGTCCTCTACAATGAGCAGTTCTTC. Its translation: CASSVSSGVLYNEQFF.